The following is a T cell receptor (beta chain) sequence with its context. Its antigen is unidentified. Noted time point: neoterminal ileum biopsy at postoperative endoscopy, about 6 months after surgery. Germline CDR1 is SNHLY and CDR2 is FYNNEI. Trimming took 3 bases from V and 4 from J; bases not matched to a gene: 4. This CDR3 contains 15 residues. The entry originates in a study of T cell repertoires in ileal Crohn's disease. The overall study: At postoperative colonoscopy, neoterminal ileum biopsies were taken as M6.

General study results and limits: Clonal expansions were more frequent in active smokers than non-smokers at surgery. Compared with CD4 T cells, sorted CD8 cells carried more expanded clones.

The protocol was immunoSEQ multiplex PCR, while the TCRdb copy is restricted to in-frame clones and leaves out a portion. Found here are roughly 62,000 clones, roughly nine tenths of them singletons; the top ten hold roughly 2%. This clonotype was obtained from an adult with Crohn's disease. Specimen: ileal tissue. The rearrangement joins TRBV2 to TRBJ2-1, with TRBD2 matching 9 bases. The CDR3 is CASSEVLAGYNEQFF. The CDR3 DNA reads TGTGCCAGCAGTGAGGTTCTAGCGGGATACAATGAGCAGTTCTTC.